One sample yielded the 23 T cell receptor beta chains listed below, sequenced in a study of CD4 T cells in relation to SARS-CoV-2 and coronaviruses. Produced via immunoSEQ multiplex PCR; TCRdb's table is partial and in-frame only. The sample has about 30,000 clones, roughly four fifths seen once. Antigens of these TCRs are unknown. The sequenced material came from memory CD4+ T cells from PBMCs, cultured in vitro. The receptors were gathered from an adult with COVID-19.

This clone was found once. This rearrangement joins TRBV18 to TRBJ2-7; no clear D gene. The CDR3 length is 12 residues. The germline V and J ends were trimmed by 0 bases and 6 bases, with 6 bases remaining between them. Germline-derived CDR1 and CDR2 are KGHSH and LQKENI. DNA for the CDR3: TGTGCCAGCTCACCACCGATAGGCGAGCAGTACTTC. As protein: CASSPPIGEQYF.

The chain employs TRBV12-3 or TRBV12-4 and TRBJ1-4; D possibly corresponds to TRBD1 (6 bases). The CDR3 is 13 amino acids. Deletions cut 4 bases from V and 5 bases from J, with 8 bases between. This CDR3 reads CASSYTGNEKLFF. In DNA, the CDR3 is TGTGCCAGCAGTTATACAGGGAATGAAAAACTGTTTTTT.

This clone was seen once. The CDR3: CASSLSRGQETQYF. The CDR3 coding sequence is TGTGCCAGCAGCTTATCCAGGGGACAAGAGACCCAGTACTTC. This chain uses TRBV7-2 with TRBJ2-5; TRBD1 is a possible D gene (6 bases). The CDR3 contains 14 residues. The germline V gene encodes CDR1 SGHTA and CDR2 FQGNSA. V was trimmed by 2 bases and J by 2 bases, leaving 9 bases between them.

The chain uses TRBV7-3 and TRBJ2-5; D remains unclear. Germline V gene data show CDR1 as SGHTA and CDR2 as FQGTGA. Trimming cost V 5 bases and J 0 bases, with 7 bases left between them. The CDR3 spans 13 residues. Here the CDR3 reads CASSTEYQETQYF. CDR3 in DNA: TGTGCCAGCAGCACCGAATACCAAGAGACCCAGTACTTC.

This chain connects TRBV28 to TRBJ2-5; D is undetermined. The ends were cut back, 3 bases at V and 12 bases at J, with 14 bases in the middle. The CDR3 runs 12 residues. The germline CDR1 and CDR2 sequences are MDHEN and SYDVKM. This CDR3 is CASSFSSQSKYF. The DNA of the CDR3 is TGTGCCAGCAGTTTTTCGAGCCAAAGCAAGTACTTC.

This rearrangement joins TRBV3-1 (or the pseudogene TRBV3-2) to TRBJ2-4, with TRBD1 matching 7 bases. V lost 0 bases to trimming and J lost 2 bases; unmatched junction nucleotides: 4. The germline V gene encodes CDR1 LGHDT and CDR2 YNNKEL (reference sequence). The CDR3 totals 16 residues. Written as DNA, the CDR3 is TGTGCCAGCAGCCAAGAAACAGGGGCCCCCAAAAACATTCAGTACTTC. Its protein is CASSQETGAPKNIQYF.

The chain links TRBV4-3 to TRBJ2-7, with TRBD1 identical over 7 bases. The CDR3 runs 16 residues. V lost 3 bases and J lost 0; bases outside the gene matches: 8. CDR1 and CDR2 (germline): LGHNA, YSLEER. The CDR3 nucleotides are TGCGCCAGCAGCCAGGGCCCGGGACAGAGCTCCTACGAGCAGTACTTC. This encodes CASSQGPGQSSYEQYF.

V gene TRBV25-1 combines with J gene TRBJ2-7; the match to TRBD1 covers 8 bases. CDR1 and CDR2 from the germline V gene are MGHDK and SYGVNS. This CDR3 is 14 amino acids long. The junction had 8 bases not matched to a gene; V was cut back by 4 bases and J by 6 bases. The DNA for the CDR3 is TGTGCCAGCAGTGTTCAGGGGGCGAGTCGCGAGCAGTACTTC. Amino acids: CASSVQGASREQYF.

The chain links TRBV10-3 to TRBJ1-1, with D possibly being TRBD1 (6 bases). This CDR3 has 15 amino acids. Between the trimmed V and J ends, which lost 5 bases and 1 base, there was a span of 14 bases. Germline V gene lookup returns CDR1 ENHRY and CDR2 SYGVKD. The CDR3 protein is CAISTGTNTNTEAFF. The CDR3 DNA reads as TGTGCCATCAGTACCGGGACAAATACGAACACTGAAGCTTTCTTT.

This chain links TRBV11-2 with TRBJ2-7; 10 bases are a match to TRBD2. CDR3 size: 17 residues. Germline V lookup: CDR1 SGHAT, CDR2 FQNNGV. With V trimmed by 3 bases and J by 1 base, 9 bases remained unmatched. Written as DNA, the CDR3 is TGTGCCAGCAGCTTGATTGGATTAGCGGGAGGATCCTACGAGCAGTACTTC. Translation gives CASSLIGLAGGSYEQYF.

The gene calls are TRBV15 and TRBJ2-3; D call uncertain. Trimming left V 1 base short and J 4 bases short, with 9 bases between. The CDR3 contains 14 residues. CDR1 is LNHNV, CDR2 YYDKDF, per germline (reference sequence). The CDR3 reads CATSRVREADTQYF. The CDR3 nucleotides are TGTGCCACCAGCAGAGTACGTGAGGCAGATACGCAGTATTTT.

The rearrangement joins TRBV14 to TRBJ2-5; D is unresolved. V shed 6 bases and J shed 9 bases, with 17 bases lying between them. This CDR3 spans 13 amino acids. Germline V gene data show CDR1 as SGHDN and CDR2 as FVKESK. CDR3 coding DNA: TGTGCCAGCAGTTCCGGTGGGCCTTGGGCCCAGTACTTC. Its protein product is CASSSGGPWAQYF.

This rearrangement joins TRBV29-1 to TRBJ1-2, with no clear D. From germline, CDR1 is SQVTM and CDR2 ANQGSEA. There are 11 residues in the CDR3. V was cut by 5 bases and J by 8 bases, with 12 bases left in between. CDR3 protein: CSVSGQQGYTF. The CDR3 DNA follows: TGCAGCGTTTCTGGGCAGCAGGGCTACACCTTC.

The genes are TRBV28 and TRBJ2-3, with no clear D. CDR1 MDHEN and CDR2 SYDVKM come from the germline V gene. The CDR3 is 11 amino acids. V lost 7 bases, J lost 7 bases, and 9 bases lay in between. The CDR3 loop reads CASKKQNTQYF. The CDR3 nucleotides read TGTGCCAGCAAAAAGCAGAATACGCAGTATTTT.

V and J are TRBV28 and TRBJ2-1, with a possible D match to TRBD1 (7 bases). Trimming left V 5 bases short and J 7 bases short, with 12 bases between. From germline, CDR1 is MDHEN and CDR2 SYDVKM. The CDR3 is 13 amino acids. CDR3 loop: CASSLTGRNEQFF. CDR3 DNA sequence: TGTGCCAGCAGTCTGACAGGGAGGAATGAGCAGTTCTTC.

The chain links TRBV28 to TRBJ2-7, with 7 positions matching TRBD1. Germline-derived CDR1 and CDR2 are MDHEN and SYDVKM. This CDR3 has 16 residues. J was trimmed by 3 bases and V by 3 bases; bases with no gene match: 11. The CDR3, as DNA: TGTGCCAGCAGTTTTTCATTCCCCCGACAGGGCTACGAGCAGTACTTC. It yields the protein CASSFSFPRQGYEQYF.

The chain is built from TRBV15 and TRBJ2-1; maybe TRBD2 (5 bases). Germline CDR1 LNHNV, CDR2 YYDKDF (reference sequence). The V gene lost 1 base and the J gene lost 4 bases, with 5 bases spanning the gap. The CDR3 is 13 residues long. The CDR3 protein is CATSRGGYNEQFF. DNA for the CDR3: TGTGCCACCAGCAGAGGAGGGTACAATGAGCAGTTCTTC.

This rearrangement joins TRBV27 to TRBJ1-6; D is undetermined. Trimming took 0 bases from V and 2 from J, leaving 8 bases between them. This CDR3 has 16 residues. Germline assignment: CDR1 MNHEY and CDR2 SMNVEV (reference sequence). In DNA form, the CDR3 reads TGTGCCAGCAGTTTATCCGGGGTCCCCTATAATTCACCCCTCCACTTT. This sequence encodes CASSLSGVPYNSPLHF.

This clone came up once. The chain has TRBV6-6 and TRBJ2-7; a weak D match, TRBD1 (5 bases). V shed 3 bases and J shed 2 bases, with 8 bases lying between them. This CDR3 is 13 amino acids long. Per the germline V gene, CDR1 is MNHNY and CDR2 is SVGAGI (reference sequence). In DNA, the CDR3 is TGTGCCAGCAGTTATCAGGGTGCCTACGAGCAGTACTTC. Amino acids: CASSYQGAYEQYF.

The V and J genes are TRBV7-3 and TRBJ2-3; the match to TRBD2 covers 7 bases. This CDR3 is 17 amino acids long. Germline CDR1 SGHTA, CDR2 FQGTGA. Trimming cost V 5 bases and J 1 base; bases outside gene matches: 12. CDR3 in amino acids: CASSRSNRLAGTDTQYF. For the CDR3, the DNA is TGTGCCAGCAGCAGAAGTAATAGGCTAGCGGGCACAGATACGCAGTATTTT.

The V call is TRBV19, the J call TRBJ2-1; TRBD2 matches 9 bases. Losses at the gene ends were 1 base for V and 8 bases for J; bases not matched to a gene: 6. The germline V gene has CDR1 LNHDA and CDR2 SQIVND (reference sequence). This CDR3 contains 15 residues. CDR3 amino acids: CASSIGIAGAHEQFF. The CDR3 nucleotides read TGTGCCAGTAGTATAGGCATAGCGGGAGCTCATGAGCAGTTCTTC.

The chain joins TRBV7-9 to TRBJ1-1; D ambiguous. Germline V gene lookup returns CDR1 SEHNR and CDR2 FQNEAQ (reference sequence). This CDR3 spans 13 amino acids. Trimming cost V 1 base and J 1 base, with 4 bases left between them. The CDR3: CASSLDRNTEAFF. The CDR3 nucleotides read TGTGCCAGCAGCTTAGACCGGAACACTGAAGCTTTCTTT.

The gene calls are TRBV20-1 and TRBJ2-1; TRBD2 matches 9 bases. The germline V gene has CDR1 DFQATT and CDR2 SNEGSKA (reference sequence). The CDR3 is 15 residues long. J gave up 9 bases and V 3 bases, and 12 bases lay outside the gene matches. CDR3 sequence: CSASGALAGNIEQFF. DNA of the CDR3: TGCAGTGCTAGTGGCGCGCTAGCGGGAAACATTGAGCAGTTCTTC.